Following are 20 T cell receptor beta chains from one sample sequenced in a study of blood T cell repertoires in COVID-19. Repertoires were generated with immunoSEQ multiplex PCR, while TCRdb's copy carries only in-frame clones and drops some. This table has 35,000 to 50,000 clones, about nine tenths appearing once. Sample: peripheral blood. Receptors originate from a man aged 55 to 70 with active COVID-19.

For the CDR3, the DNA is TGTGCCAGCAGCTTAGGAGGGAGCAACACCGGGGAGCTGTTTTTT. Amino acid sequence: CASSLGGSNTGELFF. The chain uses TRBV7-3 and TRBJ2-2; a weak D match, TRBD2 (6 bases). V was clipped by 2 bases and J by 2 bases, with 9 bases between them. Looked up from germline, CDR1 is SGHTA and CDR2 is FQGTGA. The CDR3 has 15 residues.

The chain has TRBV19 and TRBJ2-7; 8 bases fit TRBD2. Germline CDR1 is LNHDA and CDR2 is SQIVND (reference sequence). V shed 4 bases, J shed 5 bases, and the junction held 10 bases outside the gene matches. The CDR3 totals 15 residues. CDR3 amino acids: CASSRATGGPNEQYF. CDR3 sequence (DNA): TGTGCCAGTAGTAGGGCCACGGGAGGGCCCAACGAGCAGTACTTC.

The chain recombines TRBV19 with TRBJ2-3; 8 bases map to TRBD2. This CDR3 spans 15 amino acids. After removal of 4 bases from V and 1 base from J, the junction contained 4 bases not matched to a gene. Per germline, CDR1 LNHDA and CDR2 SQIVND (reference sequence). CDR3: CASSTLTSGTDTQYF. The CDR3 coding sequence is TGTGCCAGTAGTACCCTGACTAGCGGCACAGATACGCAGTATTTT.

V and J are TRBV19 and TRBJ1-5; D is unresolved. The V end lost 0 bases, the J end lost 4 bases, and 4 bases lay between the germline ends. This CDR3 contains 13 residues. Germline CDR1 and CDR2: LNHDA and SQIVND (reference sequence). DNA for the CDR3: TGTGCCAGTAGTATAGAGCGGAATCAGCCCCAGCATTTT. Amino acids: CASSIERNQPQHF.

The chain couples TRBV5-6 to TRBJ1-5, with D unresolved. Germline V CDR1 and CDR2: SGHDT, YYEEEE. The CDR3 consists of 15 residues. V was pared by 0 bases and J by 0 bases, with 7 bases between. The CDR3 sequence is CASSLGVNSNQPQHF. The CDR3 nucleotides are TGTGCCAGCAGCTTGGGAGTTAATAGCAATCAGCCCCAGCATTTT.

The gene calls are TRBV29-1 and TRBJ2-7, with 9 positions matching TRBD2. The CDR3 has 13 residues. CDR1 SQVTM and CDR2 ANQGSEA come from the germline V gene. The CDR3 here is CTLGAGGPYEQYF. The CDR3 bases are TGCACCTTGGGAGCGGGAGGCCCATACGAGCAGTACTTC.

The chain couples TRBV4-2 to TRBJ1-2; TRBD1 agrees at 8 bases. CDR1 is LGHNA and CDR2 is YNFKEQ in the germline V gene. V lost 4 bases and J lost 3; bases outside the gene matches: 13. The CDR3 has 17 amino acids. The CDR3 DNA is TGTGCCAGCAGCCCATCCTCGACAGGGGAGAGATACTATGGCTACACCTTC. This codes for CASSPSSTGERYYGYTF.

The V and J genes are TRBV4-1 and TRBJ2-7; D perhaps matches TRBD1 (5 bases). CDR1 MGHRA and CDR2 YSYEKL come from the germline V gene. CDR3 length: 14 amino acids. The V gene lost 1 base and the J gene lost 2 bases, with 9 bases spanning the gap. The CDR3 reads CASSQGGGTYEQYF. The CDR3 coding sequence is TGCGCCAGCAGCCAAGGGGGCGGAACCTACGAGCAGTACTTC.

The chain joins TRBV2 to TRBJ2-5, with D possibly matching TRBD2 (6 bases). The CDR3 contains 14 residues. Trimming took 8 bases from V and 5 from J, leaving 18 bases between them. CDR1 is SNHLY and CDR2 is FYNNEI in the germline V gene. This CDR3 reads CASRAGLEGETQYF. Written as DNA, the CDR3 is TGTGCCAGCCGAGCGGGTCTGGAGGGGGAGACCCAGTACTTC.

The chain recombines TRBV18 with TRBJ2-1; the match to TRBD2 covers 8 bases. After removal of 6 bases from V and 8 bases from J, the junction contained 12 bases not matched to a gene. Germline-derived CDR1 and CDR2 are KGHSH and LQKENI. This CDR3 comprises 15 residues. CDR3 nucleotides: TGTGCCAGCTCCTCATCTCAGCGGGAGCTTTATGAGCAGTTCTTC. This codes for CASSSSQRELYEQFF.

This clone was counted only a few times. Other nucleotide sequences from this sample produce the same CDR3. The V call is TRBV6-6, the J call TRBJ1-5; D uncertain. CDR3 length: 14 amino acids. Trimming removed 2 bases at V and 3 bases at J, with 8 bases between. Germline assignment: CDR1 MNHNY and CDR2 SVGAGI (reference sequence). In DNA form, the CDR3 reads TGTGCCAGCAGTTACGCGGAGGACAATCAGCCCCAGCATTTT. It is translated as CASSYAEDNQPQHF.

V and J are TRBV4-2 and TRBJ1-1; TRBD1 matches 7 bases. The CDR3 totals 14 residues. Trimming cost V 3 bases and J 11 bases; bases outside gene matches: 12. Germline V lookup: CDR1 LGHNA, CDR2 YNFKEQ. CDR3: CASSQTGRGSGAFF. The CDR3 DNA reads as TGTGCCAGCAGCCAGACGGGCAGGGGGTCTGGGGCTTTCTTT.

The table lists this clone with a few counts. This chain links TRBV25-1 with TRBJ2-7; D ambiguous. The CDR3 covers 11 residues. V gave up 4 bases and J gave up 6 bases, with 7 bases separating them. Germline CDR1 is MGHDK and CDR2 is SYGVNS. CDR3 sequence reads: CASSGFGEQYF. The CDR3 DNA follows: TGTGCCAGCAGTGGCTTCGGCGAGCAGTACTTC.

The CDR3 bases are TGTGCCAGCTCACCCCCTAGCGGGAGAGCAGATACGCAGTATTTT. Its protein is CASSPPSGRADTQYF. The chain employs TRBV18 and TRBJ2-3; 10 bases align to TRBD2. J was trimmed by 4 bases and V by 3 bases; bases with no gene match: 4. This CDR3 has 15 residues. Germline V CDR1 and CDR2: KGHSH, LQKENI.

CDR3 in DNA: TGTGCCAGCAGCTTAGCACAGGGGACTCTTCCCACAGATACGCAGTATTTT. Translation gives CASSLAQGTLPTDTQYF. This rearrangement joins TRBV7-8 to TRBJ2-3; D possibly corresponds to TRBD1 (7 bases). Trimming cost V 0 bases and J 2 bases, with 15 bases left between them. The germline gives CDR1 SGHVS, CDR2 FQNEAQ. This CDR3 contains 17 residues. Combining the CDR3 with reference TRBV7-8 and TRBJ2-3 gives the whole variable domain GAGVSQSPRYKVAKRGQDVALRCDPISGHVSLFWYQQALGQGPEFLTYFQNEAQLDKSGLPSDRFFAERPEGSVSTLKIQRTQQEDSAVYLCASSLAQGTLPTDTQYFGPGTRLTVL.

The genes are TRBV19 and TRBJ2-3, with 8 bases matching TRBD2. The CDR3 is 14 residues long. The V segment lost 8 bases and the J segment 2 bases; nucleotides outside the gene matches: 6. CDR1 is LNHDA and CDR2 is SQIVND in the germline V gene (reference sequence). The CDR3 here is CASCVAGSTDTQYF. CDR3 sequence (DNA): TGTGCCAGTTGTGTAGCGGGATCCACAGATACGCAGTATTTT.

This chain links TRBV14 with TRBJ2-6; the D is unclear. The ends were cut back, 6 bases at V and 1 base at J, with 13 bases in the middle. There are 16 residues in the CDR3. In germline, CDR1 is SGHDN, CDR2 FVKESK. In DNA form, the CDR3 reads TGTGCCAGCAGGAACCCCTACCCTTCTGGGGCCAACGTCCTGACTTTC. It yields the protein CASRNPYPSGANVLTF.

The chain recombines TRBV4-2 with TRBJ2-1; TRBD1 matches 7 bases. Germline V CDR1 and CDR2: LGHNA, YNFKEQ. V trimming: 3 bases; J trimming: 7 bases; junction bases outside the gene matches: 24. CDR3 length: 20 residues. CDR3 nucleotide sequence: TGTGCCAGCAGCCACCTGACAGGGTTTTTGGGGGATTCCCTTGGGAATGAGCAGTTCTTC. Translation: CASSHLTGFLGDSLGNEQFF.

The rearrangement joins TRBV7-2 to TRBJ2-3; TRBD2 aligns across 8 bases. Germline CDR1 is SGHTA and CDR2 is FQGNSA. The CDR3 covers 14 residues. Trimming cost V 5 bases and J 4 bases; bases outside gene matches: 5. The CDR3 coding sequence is TGTGCCAGCAGCCCCCGGACTAGCCCAGATACGCAGTATTTT. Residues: CASSPRTSPDTQYF.

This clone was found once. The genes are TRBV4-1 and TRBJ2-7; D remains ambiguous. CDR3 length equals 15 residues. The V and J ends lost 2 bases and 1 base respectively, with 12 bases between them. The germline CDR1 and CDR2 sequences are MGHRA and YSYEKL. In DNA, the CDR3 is TGCGCCAGCAGCCAATCGCAGGCAGAGTCCTACGAGCAGTACTTC. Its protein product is CASSQSQAESYEQYF.